The present T cell receptor (beta chain) was sequenced within a study of graft-versus-host responses after intestinal transplantation. Comment on this clone: Antigen unknown.

This CDR3 region has 14 residues. The V gene end was trimmed by 6 bases and the J gene end by 4 bases; junction bases not matched to a gene: 5. Germline lookup yields CDR1 LNHDA and CDR2 SQIVND (reference sequence). The assay was immunoSEQ multiplex PCR, and TCRdb's table has in-frame clones only and misses some. The sample contains roughly 89,000 clones, 91% of which appear only once. The source was unstimulated CD4+ T cells sorted from spleen or lymph node cells, collected before intestinal transplant. This clonotype originated in a human donor who received an intestinal transplant. The rearrangement links TRBV19 to TRBJ2-7; 11 bases line up with TRBD1. DNA of the CDR3: TGTGCCAGTAGCGGACAGGGGGCTTGGTACGAGCAGTACTTC. Protein: CASSGQGAWYEQYF.